The clone carrying this TCR beta chain was counted a few times. This sample is drawn from a study of T-cell reconstitution after alpha-beta-depleted transplantation in children. J gave up 6 bases and V 3 bases, and 13 bases lay outside the gene matches. The CDR3 contains 17 residues. Germline lookup yields CDR1 SGHVS and CDR2 FQNEAQ. Unique molecular identifiers were incorporated into the prepared TCRbeta library. TCRdb reanalysed the PCR reads using MiXCR and keeps one entry per CDR3 protein. The repertoire consists of hundreds of thousands of distinct CDR3 sequences, with approximately 15% occurring once and the leading ten covering about 41%.

This sample comprised PBMCs, mostly from graft donor cells, obtained 360 days after TCRalphabeta/CD19-depleted stem cell transplant. The chain joins TRBV7-8 to TRBJ2-2; 7 bases match TRBD1. The TCR was taken from a male patient between 2 and 10 years old who had a stem cell transplant for acute lymphoblastic leukemia, so the T cells may come from the graft donor. This CDR3 is CASSLSLTGLGPGELFF. As DNA, the CDR3 is TGTGCCAGCAGCTTGAGCCTGACAGGGTTGGGTCCCGGGGAGCTGTTTTTT.